The clone carrying this T cell receptor beta chain was found many times. This sample stems from a study of Graves' ophthalmopathy and Graves' hyperthyroidism. CDR1 and CDR2 (germline): LNHDA, SQIVND (reference sequence). The CDR3 runs 15 residues. V trimming: 5 bases; J trimming: 5 bases; junction bases outside the gene matches: 10. RNA served as the template for amplifying TCR beta CDR3 regions. RT-PCR was first run with HTBI primers, then multiplex PCR in a second round. One entry per CDR3 protein, called by TCRdb with MiXCR from the multiplex PCR reads. The repertoire holds some 360,000 distinct CDR3 sequences, about 18% seen once, with 2.4% in the top ten.

V is TRBV19 and J is TRBJ2-7, with 9 bases identical to TRBD1. The receptor was derived from an adult woman with stable Graves' hyperthyroidism. Sequencing was carried out using peripheral blood. The CDR3 region has the DNA TGTGCCAGTAGTCCCATGGACAGGGGAGAAAACGAGCAGTACTTC. This sequence encodes CASSPMDRGENEQYF.